Listed below are T cell receptor beta chains from one sample, sequenced in a study of T cell responses to AZD1222 COVID-19 vaccine. Generated by immunoSEQ multiplex PCR, the TCRdb table keeps only in-frame clones and is missing some. The sample has about 56,000 clones, approximately 80% seen once. Here the sequenced sample was peripheral blood, taken 28 days after the second AZD1222 dose. The receptors shown here come from an adult who received the AZD1222 COVID-19 vaccine. The CDR3 runs from the conserved cysteine through the conserved F or W. A D gene is named only where the DNA matches it firmly. Not every row has a clone size; where given, it reads once, few, many or a size class.

D gene	V gene	J gene	clone size	CDR3 DNA	CDR3 protein
-	TRBV4-1	TRBJ2-5	-	TGCGCCAGCAGCCTCAATTCAATCCAAGAGACCCAGTACTTC	CASSLNSIQETQYF
-	TRBV6-1	TRBJ2-1	-	TGTGCCAGCAGTGAAGGTATTCAACAGGTGAGCTCCTACAATGAGCAGTTCTTC	CASSEGIQQVSSYNEQFF
-	TRBV28	TRBJ2-7	few	TGTGCCAGCAGTTTACTTTCAGGCAGCCTCTACGAGCAGTACTTC	CASSLLSGSLYEQYF
-	TRBV5-1	TRBJ1-4	-	TGCGCCAGCAGCTTGGTTGCAGGTCCAAATGAAAAACTGTTTTTT	CASSLVAGPNEKLFF
-	TRBV20-1	TRBJ1-1	-	TGCAGTGCCGAGGGACGGGGAGCTTTCTTT	CSAEGRGAFF
-	TRBV6-2/TRBV6-3	TRBJ1-5	-	TGTGCCAGCAGCTCCCAAGGGCCCCAGCATTTT	CASSSQGPQHF
TRBD2	TRBV2	TRBJ2-1	-	TGTGCCAGTACGGGAGGGAATTATGGGGCAGATTTCTTC	CASTGGNYGADFF
-	TRBV4-1	TRBJ1-4	-	TGCGCCAGCAGCTACCCCGGGCGCGCAGCTGAAAAACTGTTTTTT	CASSYPGRAAEKLFF
-	TRBV28	TRBJ1-6	-	TGTGCCAGCAGCCTAGGGGTTATTTTTTCACCCCTCCACTTT	CASSLGVIFSPLHF
-	TRBV2	TRBJ1-2	-	TGTGCCAGCAGTGACAGGAGCTATGGCTACACCTTC	CASSDRSYGYTF
TRBD1	TRBV18	TRBJ2-7	once	TGTGCCAGCTCACAAACGACAGGGGGCTCCTACGAGCAGTACTTC	CASSQTTGGSYEQYF
-	TRBV6-1	TRBJ2-3	-	TGTGCCAGCAGTGACCCCATCCAACTCGCCGGGGCAGATACGCAGTATTTT	CASSDPIQLAGADTQYF
-	TRBV29-1	TRBJ1-2	-	TGCAGCGTTGAGGGGGTGAATACTAATTATGGCTACACCTTC	CSVEGVNTNYGYTF
-	TRBV7-8	TRBJ2-1	-	TGTGCCAGCAGCTGGAGGGGCTCCTACAATGAGCAGTTCTTC	CASSWRGSYNEQFF
TRBD1	TRBV7-9	TRBJ2-2	-	TGTGCCAGCAGCTACAACAGGGGCACGAACACCGGGGAGCTGTTTTTT	CASSYNRGTNTGELFF
TRBD1	TRBV6-2/TRBV6-3	TRBJ1-6	-	TGTGCCAGCAGTGGGACAGGGAGCTCCTATAATTCACCCCTCCACTTT	CASSGTGSSYNSPLHF
-	TRBV11-2	TRBJ2-5	once	TGTGCCAGCAGCTTAACTACAGGGTGGGGAGAAGAGACCCAGTACTTC	CASSLTTGWGEETQYF
TRBD2	TRBV19	TRBJ2-1	-	TGTGCCAGTAGTAAGGGACTAGCGGGAGGCTCAAAACCCACTGAGCAGTTCTTC	CASSKGLAGGSKPTEQFF
TRBD2	TRBV7-8	TRBJ2-7	-	TGTGCCAGCAGCCTATCAGGAGCGGGAGTAAACGAGCAGTACTTC	CASSLSGAGVNEQYF
-	TRBV19	TRBJ1-5	-	TGTGCCAGTAGTATATCCTCATCCGGGGGCAATCAGCCCCAGCATTTT	CASSISSSGGNQPQHF
-	TRBV5-4	TRBJ2-2	-	TGTGCCAGCAGCACCCCCAACACCGGGGAGCTGTTTTTT	CASSTPNTGELFF
-	TRBV5-1	TRBJ1-2	-	TGCGCCAGCAGCTTATTACAGGGAGGCCATGGCTACACCTTC	CASSLLQGGHGYTF
TRBD2	TRBV6-5	TRBJ2-4	-	TGTGCCACCACTAGCGGGGGGGCCTTGAACATTCAGTACTTC	CATTSGGALNIQYF
-	TRBV28	TRBJ1-5	-	TGTGCCAGCAGTTTTCAGGCCCGGGCCCAGCATTTT	CASSFQARAQHF
-	TRBV25-1	TRBJ2-3	-	TGTGCCAGCAGTGAAAGGAGTGGGTGGTCCGGAGGCACAGATACGCAGTATTTT	CASSERSGWSGGTDTQYF
-	TRBV7-3	TRBJ2-2	-	TGTGCCAGCAGCTTAATGGACTTCACCGGGGAGCTGTTTTTT	CASSLMDFTGELFF
-	TRBV7-8	TRBJ1-5	-	TGTGCCAGCAGCCCAGTTACCATTAATCAGCCCCAGCATTTT	CASSPVTINQPQHF
-	TRBV18	TRBJ2-5	-	TGTGCCAGCTCACCTCAGGGGCTGGAGACCCAGTACTTC	CASSPQGLETQYF